This T cell receptor (beta chain) came from a study of human thymus T cells. Overall study findings and caveats: Within thymic and blood repertoires, V and J gene usage appeared to be biased.

All available leukocytes, rather than a set cell count, yielded the blood DNA. The CDR3 sequence is 17 residues long. Trimming cost V 2 bases and J 7 bases; bases outside gene matches: 14. CDR1 SGHNT and CDR2 YENEEA come from the germline V gene. Libraries were prepared by immunoSEQ multiplex PCR; TCRdb keeps only in-frame clonotypes and omits some of them. The data contain about 50,000 clones, 95% of them singletons. Comments on this clone: Its specificity is not known.

The source of this sequence is a girl under three years old with a congenital heart defect but otherwise immunologically healthy. What was sequenced was blood. This chain uses TRBV11-3 with TRBJ2-1, with TRBD1 matching over 7 bases. CDR3 sequence (DNA): TGTGCCAGCAGCTTAAACCCGGGACAAAGGGGGCTAAATGAGCAGTTCTTC. Residues: CASSLNPGQRGLNEQFF.